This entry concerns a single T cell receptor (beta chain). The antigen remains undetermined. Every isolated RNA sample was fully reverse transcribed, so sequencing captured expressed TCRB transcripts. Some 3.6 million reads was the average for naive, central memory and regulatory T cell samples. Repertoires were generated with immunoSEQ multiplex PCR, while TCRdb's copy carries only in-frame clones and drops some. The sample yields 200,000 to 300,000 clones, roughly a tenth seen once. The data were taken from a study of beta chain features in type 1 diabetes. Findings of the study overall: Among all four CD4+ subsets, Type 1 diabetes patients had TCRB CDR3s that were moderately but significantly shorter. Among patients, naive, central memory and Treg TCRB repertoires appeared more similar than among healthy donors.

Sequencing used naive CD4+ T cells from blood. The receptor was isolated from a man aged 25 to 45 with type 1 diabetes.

CDR3 amino acids: CASSPRVAETQYF. The DNA for the CDR3 is TGTGCCAGCAGCCCCCGGGTTGCAGAGACCCAGTACTTC. The V and J genes are TRBV9 and TRBJ2-5; D gene uncertain. Trimming shortened V by 4 bases and J by 4 bases, and 11 bases separated the two germline ends. The CDR3 is made up of 13 amino acids. The germline V gene encodes CDR1 SGDLS and CDR2 YYNGEE.